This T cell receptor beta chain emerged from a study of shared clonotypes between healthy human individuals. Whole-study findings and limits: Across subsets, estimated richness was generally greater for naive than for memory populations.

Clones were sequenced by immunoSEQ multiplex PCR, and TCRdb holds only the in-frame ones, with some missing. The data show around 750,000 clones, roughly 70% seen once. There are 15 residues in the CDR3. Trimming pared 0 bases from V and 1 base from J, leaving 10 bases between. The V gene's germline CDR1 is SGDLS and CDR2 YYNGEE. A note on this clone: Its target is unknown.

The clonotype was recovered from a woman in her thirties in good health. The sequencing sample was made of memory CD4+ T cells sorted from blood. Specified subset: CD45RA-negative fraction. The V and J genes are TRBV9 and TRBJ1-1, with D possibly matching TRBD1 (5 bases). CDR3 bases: TGTGCCAGCAGCGTAGGGGGGGTGTCGAACACTGAAGCTTTCTTT. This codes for CASSVGGVSNTEAFF. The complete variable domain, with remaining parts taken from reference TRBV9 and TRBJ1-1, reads DSGVTQTPKHLITATGQRVTLRCSPRSGDLSVYWYQQSLDQGLQFLIQYYNGEERAKGNILERFSAQQFPDLHSELNLSSLELGDSALYFCASSVGGVSNTEAFFGQGTRLTVV.